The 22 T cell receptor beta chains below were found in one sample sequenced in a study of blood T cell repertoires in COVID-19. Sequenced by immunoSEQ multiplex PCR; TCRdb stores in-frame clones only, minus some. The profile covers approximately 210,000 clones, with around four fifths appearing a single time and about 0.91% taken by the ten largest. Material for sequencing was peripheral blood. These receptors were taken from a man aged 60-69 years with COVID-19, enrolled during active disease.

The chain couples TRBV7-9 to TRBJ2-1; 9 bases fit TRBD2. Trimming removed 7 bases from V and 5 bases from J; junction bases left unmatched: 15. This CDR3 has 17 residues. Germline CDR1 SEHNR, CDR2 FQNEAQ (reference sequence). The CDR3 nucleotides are TGTGCCAGCATTTTCACTGGAGCGGGGGGACGGAACAATGAGCAGTTCTTC. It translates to CASIFTGAGGRNNEQFF.

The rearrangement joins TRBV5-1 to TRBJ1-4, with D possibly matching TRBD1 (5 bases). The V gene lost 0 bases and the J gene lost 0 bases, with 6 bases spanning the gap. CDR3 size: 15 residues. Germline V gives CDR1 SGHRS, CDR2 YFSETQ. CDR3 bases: TGCGCCAGCAGCTTGGCCAGGGCAACTAATGAAAAACTGTTTTTT. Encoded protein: CASSLARATNEKLFF.

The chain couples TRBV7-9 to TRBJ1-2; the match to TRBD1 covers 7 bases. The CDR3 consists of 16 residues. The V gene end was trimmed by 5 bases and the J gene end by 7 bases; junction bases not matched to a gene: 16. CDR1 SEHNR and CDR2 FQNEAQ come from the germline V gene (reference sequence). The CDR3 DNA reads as TGTGCCAGCAGCCTCACCACAGGGGTTCATTCGCTTGGCTACACCTTC. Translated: CASSLTTGVHSLGYTF. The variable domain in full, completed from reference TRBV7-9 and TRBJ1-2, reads DTGVSQNPRHKITKRGQNVTFRCDPISEHNRLYWYRQTLGQGPEFLTYFQNEAQLEKSRLLSDRFSAERPKGSFSTLEIQRTEQGDSAMYLCASSLTTGVHSLGYTFGSGTRLTVV.

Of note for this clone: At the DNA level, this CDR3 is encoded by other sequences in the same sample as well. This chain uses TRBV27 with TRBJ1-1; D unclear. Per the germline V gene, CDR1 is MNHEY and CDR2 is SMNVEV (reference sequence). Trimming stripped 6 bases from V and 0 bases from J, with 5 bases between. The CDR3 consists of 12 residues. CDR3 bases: TGTGCCAGCAGCTCAGTGAACACTGAAGCTTTCTTT. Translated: CASSSVNTEAFF.

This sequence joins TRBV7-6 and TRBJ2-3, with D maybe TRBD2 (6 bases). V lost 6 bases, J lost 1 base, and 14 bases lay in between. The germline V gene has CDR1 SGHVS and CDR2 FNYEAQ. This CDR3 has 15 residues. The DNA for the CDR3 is TGTGCCAGCAGGCCAGTGCGGGGAGGCACAGATACGCAGTATTTT. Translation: CASRPVRGGTDTQYF. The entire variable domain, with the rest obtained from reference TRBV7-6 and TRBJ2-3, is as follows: GAGVSQSPRYKVTKRGQDVALRCDPISGHVSLYWYRQALGQGPEFLTYFNYEAQQDKSGLPNDRFSAERPEGSISTLTIQRTEQRDSAMYRCASRPVRGGTDTQYFGPGTRLTVL.

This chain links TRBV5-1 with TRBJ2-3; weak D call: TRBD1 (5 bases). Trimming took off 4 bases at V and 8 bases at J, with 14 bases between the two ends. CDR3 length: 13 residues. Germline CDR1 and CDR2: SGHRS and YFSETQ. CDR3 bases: TGCGCCAGCAGCACAGGACCCGATGGTACGCAGTATTTT. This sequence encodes CASSTGPDGTQYF. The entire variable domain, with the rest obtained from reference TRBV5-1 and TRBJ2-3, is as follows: KAGVTQTPRYLIKTRGQQVTLSCSPISGHRSVSWYQQTPGQGLQFLFEYFSETQRNKGNFPGRFSGRQFSNSRSEMNVSTLELGDSALYLCASSTGPDGTQYFGPGTRLTVL.

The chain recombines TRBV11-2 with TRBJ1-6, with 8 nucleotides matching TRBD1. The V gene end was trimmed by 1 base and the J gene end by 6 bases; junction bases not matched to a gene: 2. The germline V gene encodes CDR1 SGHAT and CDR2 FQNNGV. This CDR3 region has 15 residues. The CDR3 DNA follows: TGTGCCAGCAGCTTAGGGGACAGGTTTAATTCACCCCTCCACTTT. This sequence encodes CASSLGDRFNSPLHF.

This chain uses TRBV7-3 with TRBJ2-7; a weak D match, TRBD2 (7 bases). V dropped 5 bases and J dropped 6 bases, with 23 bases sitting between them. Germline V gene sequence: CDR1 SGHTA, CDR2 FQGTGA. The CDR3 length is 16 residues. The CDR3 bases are TGTGCCAGCAGCAGCGGGCGGGGGCGCGAGGACCGCGAGCAGTACTTC. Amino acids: CASSSGRGREDREQYF.

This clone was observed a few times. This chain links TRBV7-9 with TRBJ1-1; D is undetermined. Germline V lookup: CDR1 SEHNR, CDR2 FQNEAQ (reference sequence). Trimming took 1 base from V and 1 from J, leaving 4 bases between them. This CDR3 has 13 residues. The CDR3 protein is CASSLVGNTEAFF. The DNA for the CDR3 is TGTGCCAGCAGCTTAGTCGGGAACACTGAAGCTTTCTTT.

The CDR3 loop is CASTKGPGSYEQYF. DNA for the CDR3: TGTGCCAGCACCAAAGGTCCGGGCTCCTACGAGCAGTACTTC. The V call is TRBV7-9, the J call TRBJ2-7; no firm D call. V was shortened by 7 bases and J by 0 bases, with 13 bases between the two germline ends. CDR3 length equals 14 residues. The V gene's germline CDR1 is SEHNR and CDR2 FQNEAQ (reference sequence).

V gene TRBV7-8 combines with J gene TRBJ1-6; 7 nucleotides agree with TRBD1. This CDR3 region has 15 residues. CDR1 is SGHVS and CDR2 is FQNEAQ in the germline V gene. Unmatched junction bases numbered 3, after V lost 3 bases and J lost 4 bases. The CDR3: CASSFGTVYNSPLHF. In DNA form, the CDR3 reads TGTGCCAGCAGCTTCGGGACAGTGTATAATTCACCCCTCCACTTT.

The CDR3 DNA is TGTGCCAGTACCCAACGCAGTAACACTGAAGCTTTCTTT. It translates to CASTQRSNTEAFF. V usage is TRBV19 and J usage is TRBJ1-1; no clear D. CDR1 is LNHDA, CDR2 SQIVND, per germline (reference sequence). The CDR3 spans 13 residues. Trimming took off 7 bases at V and 2 bases at J, with 11 bases between the two ends.

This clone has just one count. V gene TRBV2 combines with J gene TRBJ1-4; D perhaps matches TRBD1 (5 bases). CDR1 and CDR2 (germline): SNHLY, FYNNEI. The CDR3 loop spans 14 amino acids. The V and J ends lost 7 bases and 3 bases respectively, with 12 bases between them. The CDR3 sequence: CASKPGSANEKLFF. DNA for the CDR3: TGTGCCAGCAAGCCAGGGTCGGCTAATGAAAAACTGTTTTTT.

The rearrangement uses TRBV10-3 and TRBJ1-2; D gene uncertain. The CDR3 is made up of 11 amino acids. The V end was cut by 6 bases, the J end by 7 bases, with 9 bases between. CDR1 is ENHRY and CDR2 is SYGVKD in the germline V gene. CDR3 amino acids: CAIRTDGGYTF. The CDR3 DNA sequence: TGTGCCATCAGAACAGATGGTGGCTACACCTTC.

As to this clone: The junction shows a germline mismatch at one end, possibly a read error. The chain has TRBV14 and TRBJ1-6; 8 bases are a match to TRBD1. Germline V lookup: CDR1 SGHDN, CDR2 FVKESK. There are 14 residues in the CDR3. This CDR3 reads CASSEDRGRSPLHF. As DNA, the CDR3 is TGTGCCAGCAGCGAAGACAGGGGTCGGTCACCCCTCCACTTT.

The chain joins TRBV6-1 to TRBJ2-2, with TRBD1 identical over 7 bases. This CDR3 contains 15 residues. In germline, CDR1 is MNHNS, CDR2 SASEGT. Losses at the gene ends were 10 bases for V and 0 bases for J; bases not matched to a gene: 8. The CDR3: CATTKGTANTGELFF. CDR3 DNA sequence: TGTGCCACCACTAAGGGGACAGCGAACACCGGGGAGCTGTTTTTT.

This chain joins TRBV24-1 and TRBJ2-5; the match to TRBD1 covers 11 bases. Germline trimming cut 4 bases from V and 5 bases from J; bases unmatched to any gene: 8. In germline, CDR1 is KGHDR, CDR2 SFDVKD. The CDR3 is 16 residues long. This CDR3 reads CATSEGDRGMGETQYF. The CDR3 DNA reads TGTGCCACCAGTGAGGGGGACAGGGGGATGGGGGAGACCCAGTACTTC.

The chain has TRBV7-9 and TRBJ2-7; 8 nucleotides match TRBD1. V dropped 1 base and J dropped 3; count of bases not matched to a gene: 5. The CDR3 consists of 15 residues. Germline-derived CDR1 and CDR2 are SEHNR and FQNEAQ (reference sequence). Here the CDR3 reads CASSLGTGPIYEQYF. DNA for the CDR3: TGTGCCAGCAGCTTAGGGACAGGGCCAATCTACGAGCAGTACTTC.

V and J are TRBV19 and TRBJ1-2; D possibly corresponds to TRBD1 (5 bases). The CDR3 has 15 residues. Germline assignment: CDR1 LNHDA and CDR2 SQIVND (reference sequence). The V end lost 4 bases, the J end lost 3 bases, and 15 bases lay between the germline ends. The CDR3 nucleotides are TGTGCCAGTAGTACACCCCTTCGGGGGTACTATGGCTACACCTTC. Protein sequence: CASSTPLRGYYGYTF.

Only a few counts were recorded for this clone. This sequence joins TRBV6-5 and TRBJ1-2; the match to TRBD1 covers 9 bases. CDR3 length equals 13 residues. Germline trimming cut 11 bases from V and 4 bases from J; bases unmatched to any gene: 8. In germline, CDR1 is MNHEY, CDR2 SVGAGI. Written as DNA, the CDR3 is TGTGCCGCATACAGGGGGCGCGGCTATGGCTACACCTTC. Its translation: CAAYRGRGYGYTF.

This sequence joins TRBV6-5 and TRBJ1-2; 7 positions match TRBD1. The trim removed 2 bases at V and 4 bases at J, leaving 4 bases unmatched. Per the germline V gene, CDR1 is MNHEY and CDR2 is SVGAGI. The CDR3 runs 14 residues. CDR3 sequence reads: CASSYGQGGYGYTF. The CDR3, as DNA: TGTGCCAGCAGTTACGGGCAGGGGGGCTATGGCTACACCTTC.

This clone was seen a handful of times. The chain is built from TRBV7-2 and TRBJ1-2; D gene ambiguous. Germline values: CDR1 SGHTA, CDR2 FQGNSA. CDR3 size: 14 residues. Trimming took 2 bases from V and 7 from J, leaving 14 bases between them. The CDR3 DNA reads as TGTGCCAGCAGCTTATCATACGAGGGTAGTGGCTACACCTTC. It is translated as CASSLSYEGSGYTF.